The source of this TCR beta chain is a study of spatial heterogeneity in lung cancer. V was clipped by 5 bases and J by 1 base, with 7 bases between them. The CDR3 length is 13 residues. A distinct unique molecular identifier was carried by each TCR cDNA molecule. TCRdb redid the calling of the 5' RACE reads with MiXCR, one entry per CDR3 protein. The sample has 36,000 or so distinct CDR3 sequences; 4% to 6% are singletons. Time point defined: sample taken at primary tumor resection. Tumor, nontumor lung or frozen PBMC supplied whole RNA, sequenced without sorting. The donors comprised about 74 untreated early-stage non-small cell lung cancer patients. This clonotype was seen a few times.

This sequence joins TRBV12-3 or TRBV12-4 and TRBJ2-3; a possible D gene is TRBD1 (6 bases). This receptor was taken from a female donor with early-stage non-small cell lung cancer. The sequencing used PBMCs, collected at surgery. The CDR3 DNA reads TGTGCCAGCAGTAGACAGGGCACAGATACGCAGTATTTT. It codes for CASSRQGTDTQYF.